Listed below are T cell receptor beta chains from one sample, sequenced in a study of T cell responses to AZD1222 COVID-19 vaccine. Sequencing used immunoSEQ multiplex PCR; TCRdb keeps in-frame clones, though not all of them. Among 180,000 or so clones listed, around 90% were seen once. Sequencing used peripheral blood, obtained 28 days after the second AZD1222 dose. Source of these receptors: an adult who received the AZD1222 COVID-19 vaccine. CDR3s include the opening cysteine and the closing phenylalanine or tryptophan. A D gene is named only where the DNA matches it firmly. Rows may omit the clone size; those that give it use once, few, many or a size class.

j_call	clone_size	v_call	d_call	cdr3_aa	cdr3_nt
TRBJ1-1	-	TRBV28	-	CASSPSDRVAEAFF	TGTGCCAGCAGTCCATCGGACCGGGTGGCTGAAGCTTTCTTT
TRBJ2-2	few	TRBV7-2	-	CASSTVTGSNTGELFF	TGTGCCAGCAGCACAGTGACAGGATCGAACACCGGGGAGCTGTTTTTT
TRBJ1-2	once	TRBV14	-	CASSQGQNYGYTF	TGTGCCAGCAGCCAAGGACAGAACTATGGCTACACCTTC
TRBJ1-1	few	TRBV21-1	-	CASSKKETGEMNTEAFF	TGTGCCAGCAGCAAAAAGGAGACAGGGGAAATGAACACTGAAGCTTTCTTT
TRBJ2-7	-	TRBV20-1	-	CSARRGYEQYF	TGCAGTGCTAGAAGGGGGTACGAGCAGTACTTC
TRBJ2-7	-	TRBV24-1	-	CATSDPGTDYEQYF	TGTGCCACCAGTGACCCCGGGACGGACTACGAGCAGTACTTC
TRBJ1-1	few	TRBV4-1	-	CASSQGRGAADTEAFF	TGCGCCAGCAGCCAAGGGCGTGGGGCGGCGGACACTGAAGCTTTCTTT
TRBJ2-7	-	TRBV29-1	TRBD1	CSVTGDYEQYF	TGCAGCGTAACAGGGGACTACGAGCAGTACTTC
TRBJ2-7	-	TRBV27	-	CASSLSTGSAYEQYF	TGTGCCAGCAGTTTATCGACGGGGTCGGCCTACGAGCAGTACTTC
TRBJ1-1	-	TRBV27	-	CASSYRGNTEAFF	TGTGCCAGCAGTTATAGGGGGAACACTGAAGCTTTCTTT
TRBJ2-5	-	TRBV9	TRBD1	CASSVIGTAQETQYF	TGTGCCAGCAGCGTAATTGGGACAGCGCAAGAGACCCAGTACTTC
TRBJ2-7	once	TRBV5-1	-	CASSLDGTGSYEQYF	TGCGCCAGCAGCTTGGACGGGACGGGTTCCTACGAGCAGTACTTC
TRBJ1-2	-	TRBV10-3	-	CAINRDRNYGYTF	TGTGCCATCAACCGAGACAGGAATTATGGCTACACCTTC
TRBJ1-1	-	TRBV19	-	CASRPWGASNTEAFF	TGTGCCAGTAGACCCTGGGGGGCATCGAACACTGAAGCTTTCTTT
TRBJ2-5	-	TRBV7-2	-	CASSLETVYQETQYF	TGTGCCAGCAGCTTAGAAACAGTGTACCAAGAGACCCAGTACTTC
TRBJ2-5	-	TRBV6-2/TRBV6-3	-	CASSTTGSTGKTQYF	TGTGCCAGCAGTACCACAGGGTCCACCGGGAAGACCCAGTACTTC
TRBJ2-2	-	TRBV7-2	TRBD2	CASSLVAGGAPGELFF	TGTGCCAGCAGCTTAGTAGCGGGAGGGGCTCCCGGGGAGCTGTTTTTT
TRBJ2-1	-	TRBV11-2	TRBD2	CASSLVLFSGRAFEQFF	TGTGCCAGCAGCTTAGTACTCTTTAGCGGGAGGGCCTTTGAGCAGTTCTTC
TRBJ2-1	-	TRBV9	-	CASSSPDGVSYNEQFF	TGTGCCAGCAGCTCCCCGGACGGAGTTTCCTACAATGAGCAGTTCTTC
TRBJ1-4	-	TRBV2	TRBD1	CASNRDREAKLFF	TGTGCCAGCAATCGGGACAGGGAGGCAAAACTGTTTTTT
TRBJ2-5	-	TRBV7-9	TRBD2	CASSSGRGGTETQYF	TGTGCCAGCAGCTCCGGACGGGGGGGAACGGAGACCCAGTACTTC
TRBJ1-1	-	TRBV6-5	-	CASTEGRSTEAFF	TGTGCCAGCACCGAAGGTCGGAGCACTGAAGCTTTCTTT
TRBJ2-5	-	TRBV2	-	CASSEARSAGTQYF	TGTGCCAGCAGTGAGGCTAGATCGGCGGGGACCCAGTACTTC
TRBJ1-1	-	TRBV7-2	-	CASSLGPKTADPFF	TGTGCCAGCAGCTTAGGCCCCAAAACGGCCGACCCTTTCTTT
TRBJ2-1	-	TRBV19	TRBD2	CASSIISGGSYNEQFF	TGTGCCAGTAGTATTATTAGCGGGGGTTCCTACAATGAGCAGTTCTTC
TRBJ1-1	-	TRBV6-5	-	CASSFRGNTEAFF	TGTGCCAGCAGTTTCCGGGGGAACACTGAAGCTTTCTTT